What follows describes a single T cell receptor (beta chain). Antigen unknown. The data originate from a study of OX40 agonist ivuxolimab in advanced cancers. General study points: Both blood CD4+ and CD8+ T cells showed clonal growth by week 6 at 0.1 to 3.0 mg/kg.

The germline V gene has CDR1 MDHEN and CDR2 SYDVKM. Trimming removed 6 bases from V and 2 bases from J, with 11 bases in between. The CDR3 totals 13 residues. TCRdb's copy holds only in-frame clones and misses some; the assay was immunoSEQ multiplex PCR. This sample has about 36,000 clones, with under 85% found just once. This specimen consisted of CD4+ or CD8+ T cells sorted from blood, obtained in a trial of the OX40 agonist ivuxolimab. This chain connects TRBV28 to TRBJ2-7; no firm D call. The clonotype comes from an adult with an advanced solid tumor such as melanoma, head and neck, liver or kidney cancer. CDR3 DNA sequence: TGTGCCAGCAGCCCGAACAACGCCTACGAGCAGTACTTC. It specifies CASSPNNAYEQYF.